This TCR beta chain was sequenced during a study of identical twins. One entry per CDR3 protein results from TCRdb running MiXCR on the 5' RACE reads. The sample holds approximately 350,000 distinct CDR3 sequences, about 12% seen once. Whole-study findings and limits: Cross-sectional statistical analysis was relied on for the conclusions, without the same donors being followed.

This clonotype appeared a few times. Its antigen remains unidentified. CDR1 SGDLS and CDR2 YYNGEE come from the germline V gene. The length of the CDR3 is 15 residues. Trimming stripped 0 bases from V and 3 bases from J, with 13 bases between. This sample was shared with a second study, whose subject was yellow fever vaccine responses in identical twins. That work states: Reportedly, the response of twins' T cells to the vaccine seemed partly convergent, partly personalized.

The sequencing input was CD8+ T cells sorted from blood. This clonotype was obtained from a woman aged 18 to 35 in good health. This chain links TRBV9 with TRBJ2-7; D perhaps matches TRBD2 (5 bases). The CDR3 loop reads CASSVDDTRVYEQYF. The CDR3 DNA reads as TGTGCCAGCAGCGTAGACGATACTAGGGTCTACGAGCAGTACTTC.